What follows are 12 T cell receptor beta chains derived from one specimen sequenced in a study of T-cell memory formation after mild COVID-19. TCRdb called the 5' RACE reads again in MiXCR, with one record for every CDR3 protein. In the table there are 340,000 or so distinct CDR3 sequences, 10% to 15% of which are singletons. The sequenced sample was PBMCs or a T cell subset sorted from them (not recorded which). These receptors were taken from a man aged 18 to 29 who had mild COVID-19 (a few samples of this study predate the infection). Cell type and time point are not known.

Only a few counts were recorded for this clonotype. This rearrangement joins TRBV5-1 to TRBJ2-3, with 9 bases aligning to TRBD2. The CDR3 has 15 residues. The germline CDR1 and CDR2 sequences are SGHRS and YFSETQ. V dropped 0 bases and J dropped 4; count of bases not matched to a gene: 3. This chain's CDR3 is CASSLGGTSPDTQYF. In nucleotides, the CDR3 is TGCGCCAGCAGCTTGGGCGGGACTAGCCCAGATACGCAGTATTTT.

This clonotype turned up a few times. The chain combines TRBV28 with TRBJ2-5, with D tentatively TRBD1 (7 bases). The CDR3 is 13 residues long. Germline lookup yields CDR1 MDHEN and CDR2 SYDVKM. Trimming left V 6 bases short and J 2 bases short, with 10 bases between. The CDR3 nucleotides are TGTGCCAGCAGGCAGGGGGGACAAGAGACCCAGTACTTC. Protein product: CASRQGGQETQYF.

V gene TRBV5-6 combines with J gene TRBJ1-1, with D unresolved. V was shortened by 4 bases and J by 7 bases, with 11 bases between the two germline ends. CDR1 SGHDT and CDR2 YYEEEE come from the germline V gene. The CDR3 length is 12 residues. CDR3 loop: CASSPLGGEAFF. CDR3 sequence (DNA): TGTGCCAGCAGCCCCCTTGGTGGTGAAGCTTTCTTT.

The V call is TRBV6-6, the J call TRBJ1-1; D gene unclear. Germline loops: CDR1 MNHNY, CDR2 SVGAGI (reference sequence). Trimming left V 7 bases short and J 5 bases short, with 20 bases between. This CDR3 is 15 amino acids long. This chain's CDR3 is CASTNWVGGETEAFF. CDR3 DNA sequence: TGTGCCAGCACTAACTGGGTGGGAGGTGAGACTGAAGCTTTCTTT.

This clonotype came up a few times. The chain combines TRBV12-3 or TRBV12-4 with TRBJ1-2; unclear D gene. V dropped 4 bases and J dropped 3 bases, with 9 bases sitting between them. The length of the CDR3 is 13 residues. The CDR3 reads CASSSDGDYGYTF. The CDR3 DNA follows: TGTGCCAGCAGTTCCGACGGAGACTATGGCTACACCTTC.

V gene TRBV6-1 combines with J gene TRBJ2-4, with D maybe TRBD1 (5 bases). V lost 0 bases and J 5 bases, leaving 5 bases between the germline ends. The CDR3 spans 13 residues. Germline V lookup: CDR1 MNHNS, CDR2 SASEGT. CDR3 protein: CASSEAGQNIQYF. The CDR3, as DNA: TGTGCCAGCAGTGAAGCGGGGCAAAACATTCAGTACTTC.

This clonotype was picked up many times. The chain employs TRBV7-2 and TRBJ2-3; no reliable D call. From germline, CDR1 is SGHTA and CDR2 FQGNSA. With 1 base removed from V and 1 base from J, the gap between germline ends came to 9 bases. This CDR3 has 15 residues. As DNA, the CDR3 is TGTGCCAGCAGCTTAGGGCCCCAGCGCACAGATACGCAGTATTTT. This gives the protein CASSLGPQRTDTQYF.

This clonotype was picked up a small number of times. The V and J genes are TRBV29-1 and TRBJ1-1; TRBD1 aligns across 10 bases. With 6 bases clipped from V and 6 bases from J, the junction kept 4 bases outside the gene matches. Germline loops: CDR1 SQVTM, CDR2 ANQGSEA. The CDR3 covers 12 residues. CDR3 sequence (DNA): TGCAGCGTGGGACAGGGGACGGCTGAAGCTTTCTTT. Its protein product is CSVGQGTAEAFF.

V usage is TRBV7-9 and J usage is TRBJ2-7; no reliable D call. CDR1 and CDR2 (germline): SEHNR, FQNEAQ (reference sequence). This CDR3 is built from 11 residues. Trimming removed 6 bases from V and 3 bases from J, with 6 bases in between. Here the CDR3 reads CASSQLYEQYF. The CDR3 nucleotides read TGTGCCAGCAGTCAGCTCTACGAGCAGTACTTC.

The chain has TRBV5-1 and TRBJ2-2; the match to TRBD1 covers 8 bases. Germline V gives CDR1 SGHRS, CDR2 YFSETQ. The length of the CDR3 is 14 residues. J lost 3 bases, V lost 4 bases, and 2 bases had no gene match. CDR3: CASSPGQDTGELFF. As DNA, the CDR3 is TGCGCCAGCAGCCCGGGACAGGACACCGGGGAGCTGTTTTTT.

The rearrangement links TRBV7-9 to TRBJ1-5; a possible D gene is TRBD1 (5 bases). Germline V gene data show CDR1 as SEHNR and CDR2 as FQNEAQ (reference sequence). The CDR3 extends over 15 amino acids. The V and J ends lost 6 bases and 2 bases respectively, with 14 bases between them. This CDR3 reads CASSPQGAGNQPQHF. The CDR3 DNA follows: TGTGCCAGCAGTCCGCAGGGCGCCGGCAATCAGCCCCAGCATTTT.

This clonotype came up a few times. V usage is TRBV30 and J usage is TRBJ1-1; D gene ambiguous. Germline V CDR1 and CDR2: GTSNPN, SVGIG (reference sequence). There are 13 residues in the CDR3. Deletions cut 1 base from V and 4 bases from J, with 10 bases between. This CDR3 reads CAWSGMSRTEAFF. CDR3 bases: TGTGCCTGGAGTGGGATGTCCCGCACTGAAGCTTTCTTT.